This is a list of T cell receptor beta chains from one sample in a study of T cell responses to AZD1222 COVID-19 vaccine. Here immunoSEQ multiplex PCR was the method, and the copy in TCRdb shows in-frame clones only, minus some. Of about 100,000 clones listed, roughly 89% are singletons. The sample consisted of peripheral blood, taken on day 0 of AZD1222 vaccination. The receptor source for this set is an adult in good health. Each CDR3 is given with its conserved first and last residue. The D gene is left open where the match is weak. Size tells how often a clone was seen (once, few, many) or the class of an expanded clone, and some rows leave it out.

CDR3	DNA	J	size	D	V
CASSSVVSTSGNTIYF	TGTGCCAGCAGCTCAGTCGTCTCAACCTCTGGAAACACCATATATTTT	TRBJ1-3	.	.	TRBV7-6
CASSFQGYEQYF	TGTGCCAGCAGCTTTCAGGGTTACGAGCAGTACTTC	TRBJ2-7	many	.	TRBV5-4
CASSLRSTAEAFF	TGTGCCAGCAGTTTAAGATCGACAGCTGAAGCTTTCTTT	TRBJ1-1	.	.	TRBV12-3/TRBV12-4
CSVEGAGPRDTQYF	TGCAGCGTTGAAGGGGCAGGTCCAAGAGATACGCAGTATTTT	TRBJ2-3	.	.	TRBV29-1
CASSDRWDGYQPQHF	TGTGCCAGCAGTGACCGGTGGGACGGCTATCAGCCCCAGCATTTT	TRBJ1-5	.	.	TRBV2
CASSQRGLRGTDTQYF	TGTGCCAGCAGCCAGAGGGGGCTTAGGGGCACAGATACGCAGTATTTT	TRBJ2-3	few	TRBD1	TRBV14
CASSESPRGFGNQPQHF	TGTGCCAGCAGTGAGAGCCCGAGAGGGTTCGGCAATCAGCCCCAGCATTTT	TRBJ1-5	.	.	TRBV6-1
CASSLSIRGNQPQHF	TGTGCCAGCAGTTTAAGTATAAGGGGCAATCAGCCCCAGCATTTT	TRBJ1-5	.	.	TRBV28
CSANENQGDTGELFF	TGCAGCGCCAACGAAAATCAGGGGGACACCGGGGAGCTGTTTTTT	TRBJ2-2	.	TRBD1	TRBV29-1
CASSQTSLSAKNIQYF	TGTGCCAGCAGTCAAACTAGTCTGAGCGCCAAAAACATTCAGTACTTC	TRBJ2-4	.	.	TRBV6-2/TRBV6-3
CASSFGRRYEQYF	TGTGCCAGCAGTTTTGGCAGGCGCTACGAGCAGTACTTC	TRBJ2-7	.	.	TRBV6-6
CASSYSPNTDTQYF	TGTGCCAGCAGTTACTCGCCCAACACAGATACGCAGTATTTT	TRBJ2-3	.	.	TRBV6-5
CASSLVGPGNTEAFF	TGTGCCAGTAGCTTAGTCGGGCCCGGGAACACTGAAGCTTTCTTT	TRBJ1-1	.	.	TRBV19
CASSFPRGYEQYF	TGTGCCAGCAGCTTTCCGCGAGGATACGAGCAGTACTTC	TRBJ2-7	.	.	TRBV7-8
CASSSRQGANYGYTF	TGTGCCAGCAGCTCCCGACAGGGGGCTAACTATGGCTACACCTTC	TRBJ1-2	.	TRBD1	TRBV11-3
CASSELWTGSNQPQHF	TGTGCCAGCAGTGAACTCTGGACAGGTAGCAATCAGCCCCAGCATTTT	TRBJ1-5	.	TRBD1	TRBV2
CASRPGQSRTDTQYF	TGTGCCAGCAGACCAGGACAGTCGCGCACAGATACGCAGTATTTT	TRBJ2-3	.	.	TRBV6-5
CASSHPDYGYTF	TGTGCCAGCAGCCACCCTGACTATGGCTACACCTTC	TRBJ1-2	.	.	TRBV28
CASSFSAGVVNEQFF	TGTGCCAGCAGCTTCTCGGCGGGAGTCGTCAATGAGCAGTTCTTC	TRBJ2-1	.	TRBD2	TRBV11-1
CASSVGGGGQNSPLHF	TGTGCCAGCAGCGTAGGGGGAGGGGGACAAAATTCACCCCTCCACTTT	TRBJ1-6	.	.	TRBV9
CATSRPGTVHSYEQYF	TGTGCCACCTCCCGGCCCGGGACGGTACACTCCTACGAGCAGTACTTC	TRBJ2-7	.	.	TRBV15
CASTQDISSYNEQFF	TGCGCCAGCACCCAAGACATTAGCTCCTACAATGAGCAGTTCTTC	TRBJ2-1	.	.	TRBV5-1
CASSLSRTGTGGNMRYNEQFF	TGTGCCAGCAGTTTATCCCGTACCGGGACAGGGGGCAATATGAGGTACAATGAGCAGTTCTTC	TRBJ2-1	.	TRBD1	TRBV27
CASSLDPQRVGTEAFF	TGCGCCAGCAGCCTCGATCCCCAGCGTGTGGGGACTGAAGCTTTCTTT	TRBJ1-1	.	.	TRBV5-1
CASSVTGGRPQHF	TGTGCCAGCAGTGTAACAGGGGGCCGGCCCCAGCATTTT	TRBJ1-5	.	TRBD1	TRBV25-1
CASSEPLDEYNEQFF	TGTGCCAGCAGTGAACCCCTTGACGAATACAATGAGCAGTTCTTC	TRBJ2-1	few	.	TRBV6-1
CASSQDSYLGSYNEQFF	TGTGCCAGCAGCCAAGATTCTTATCTAGGCTCCTACAATGAGCAGTTCTTC	TRBJ2-1	.	.	TRBV3-1/TRBV3-2
CASSLAGFDGYTF	TGCGCCAGCAGCTTGGCAGGGTTTGATGGCTACACCTTC	TRBJ1-2	once	.	TRBV5-1
CASNIAGGTDTQYF	TGTGCCAGCAACATAGCGGGGGGAACAGATACGCAGTATTTT	TRBJ2-3	.	TRBD2	TRBV6-5
CAISEQGNYGYTF	TGTGCCATCAGTGAGCAGGGCAACTATGGCTACACCTTC	TRBJ1-2	once	.	TRBV10-3
CASSHRAGGYTF	TGTGCCAGCAGCCATAGAGCTGGTGGCTACACCTTC	TRBJ1-2	.	.	TRBV3-1/TRBV3-2
CASTGTGGSGYTF	TGTGCCAGCACGGGCACGGGGGGTAGTGGCTACACCTTC	TRBJ1-2	once	.	TRBV2
CASSNSNYGYTF	TGTGCCAGCAGCAACAGTAATTATGGCTACACCTTC	TRBJ1-2	.	.	TRBV9